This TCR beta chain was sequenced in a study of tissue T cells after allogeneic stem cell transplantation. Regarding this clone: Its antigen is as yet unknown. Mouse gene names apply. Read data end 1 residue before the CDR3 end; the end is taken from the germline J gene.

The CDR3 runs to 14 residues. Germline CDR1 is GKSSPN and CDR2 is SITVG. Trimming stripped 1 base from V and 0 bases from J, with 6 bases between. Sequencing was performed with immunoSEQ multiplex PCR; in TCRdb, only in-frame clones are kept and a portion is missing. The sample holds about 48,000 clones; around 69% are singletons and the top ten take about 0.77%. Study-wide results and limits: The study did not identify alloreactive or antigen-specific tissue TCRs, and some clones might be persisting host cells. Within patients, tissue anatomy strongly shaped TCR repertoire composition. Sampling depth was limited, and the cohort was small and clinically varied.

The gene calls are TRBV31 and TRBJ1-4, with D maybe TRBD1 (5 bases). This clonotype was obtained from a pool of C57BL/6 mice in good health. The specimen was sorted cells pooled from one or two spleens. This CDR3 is CAWSRGVSNERLFF. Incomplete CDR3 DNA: TGTGCCTGGAGTCGAGGGGTTTCCAACGAAAGATTATTT.